In its sample, the clone carrying this TCR beta chain was seen many times. Its antigen is currently unknown. The sample is drawn from a study of metastatic and nonmetastatic thyroid tumors. Study-level background: Thyroid patients, malignant and benign, had repertoires compared across blood and tumor or nodule tissue. Findings and limits, study-wide: Benign nodules reportedly had significantly lower TCR beta diversity than malignant thyroid tumors in blood and tumor.

Thyroid surgery was preceded by no treatment in any patient. Study processing details: Building a distant-metastasis classifier for papillary thyroid cancer drew on CDR3 differences across clinicopathological groups. TCRdb reanalyzed the PCR reads via MiXCR. TCRdb, rather than the study authors, made the V and J calls. The sample carries approximately 69,000 clones, 13% to 15% recorded once. V was pared by 6 bases and J by 4 bases, with 5 bases of the junction left unmatched. The CDR3 sequence is 14 residues long. Germline V gene sequence: CDR1 SNHLY, CDR2 FYNNEI. The sequencing sample was made of blood. This receptor was taken from a male donor with papillary thyroid cancer or a benign thyroid nodule (not recorded which). Some clones in this sample may be carry-over from other donors' samples. The genes are TRBV2 and TRBJ1-4, with 7 bases lining up with TRBD1. CDR3 sequence: CASSRDSINEKLFF. The DNA of the CDR3 is TGTGCCAGCAGCCGGGACAGCATTAATGAAAAACTGTTTTTT.